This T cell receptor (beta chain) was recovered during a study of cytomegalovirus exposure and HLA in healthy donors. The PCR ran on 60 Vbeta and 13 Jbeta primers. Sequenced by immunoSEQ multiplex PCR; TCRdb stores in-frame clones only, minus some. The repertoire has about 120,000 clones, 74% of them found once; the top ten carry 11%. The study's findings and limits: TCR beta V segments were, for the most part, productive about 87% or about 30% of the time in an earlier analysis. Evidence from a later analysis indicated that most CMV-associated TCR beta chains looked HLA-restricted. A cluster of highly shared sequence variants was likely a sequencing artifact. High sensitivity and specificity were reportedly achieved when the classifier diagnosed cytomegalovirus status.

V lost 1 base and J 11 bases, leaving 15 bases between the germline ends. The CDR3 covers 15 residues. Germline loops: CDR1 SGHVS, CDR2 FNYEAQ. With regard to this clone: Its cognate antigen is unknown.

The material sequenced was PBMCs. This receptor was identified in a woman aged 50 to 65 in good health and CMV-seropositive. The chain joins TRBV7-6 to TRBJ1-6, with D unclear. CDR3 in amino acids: CASSLGVGAWTPLHF. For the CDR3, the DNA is TGTGCCAGCAGCTTAGGGGTGGGAGCTTGGACACCCCTCCACTTT.